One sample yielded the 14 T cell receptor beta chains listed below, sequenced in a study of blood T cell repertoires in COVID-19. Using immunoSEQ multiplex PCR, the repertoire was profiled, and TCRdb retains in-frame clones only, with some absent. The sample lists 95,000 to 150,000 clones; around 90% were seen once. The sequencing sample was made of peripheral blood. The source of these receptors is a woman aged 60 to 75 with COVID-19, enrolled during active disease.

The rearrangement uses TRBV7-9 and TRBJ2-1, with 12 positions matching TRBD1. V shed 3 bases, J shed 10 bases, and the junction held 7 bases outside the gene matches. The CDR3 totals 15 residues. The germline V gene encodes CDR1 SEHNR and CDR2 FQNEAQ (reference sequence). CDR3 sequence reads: CASSFGTGGLGEQFF. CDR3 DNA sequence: TGTGCCAGCAGCTTCGGGACAGGGGGCTTGGGAGAGCAGTTCTTC.

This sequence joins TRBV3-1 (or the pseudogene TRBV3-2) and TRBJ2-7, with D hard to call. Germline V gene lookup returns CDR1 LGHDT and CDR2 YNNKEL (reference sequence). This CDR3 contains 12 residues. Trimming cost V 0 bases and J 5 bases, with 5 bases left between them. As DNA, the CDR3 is TGTGCCAGCAGCCAAGATTCTAACGAGCAGTACTTC. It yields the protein CASSQDSNEQYF.

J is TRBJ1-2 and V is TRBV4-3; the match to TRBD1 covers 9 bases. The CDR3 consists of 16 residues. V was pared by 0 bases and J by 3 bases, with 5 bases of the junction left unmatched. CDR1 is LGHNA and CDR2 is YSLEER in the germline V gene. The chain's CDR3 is CASSQDPGQGDYGYTF. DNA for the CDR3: TGCGCCAGCAGCCAAGATCCGGGACAGGGTGACTATGGCTACACCTTC.

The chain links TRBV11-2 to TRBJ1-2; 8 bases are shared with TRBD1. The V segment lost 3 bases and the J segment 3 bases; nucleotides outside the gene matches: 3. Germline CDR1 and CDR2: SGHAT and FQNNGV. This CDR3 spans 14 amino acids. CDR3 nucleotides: TGTGCCAGCAGCTTTAACAGGGGGGACTATGGCTACACCTTC. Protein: CASSFNRGDYGYTF.

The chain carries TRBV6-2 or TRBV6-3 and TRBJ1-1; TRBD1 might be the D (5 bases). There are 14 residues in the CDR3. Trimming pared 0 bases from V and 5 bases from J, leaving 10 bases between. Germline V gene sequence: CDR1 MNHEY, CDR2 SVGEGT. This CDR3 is CASSYSFAGTEAFF. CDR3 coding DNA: TGTGCCAGCAGTTACTCGTTCGCAGGGACTGAAGCTTTCTTT.

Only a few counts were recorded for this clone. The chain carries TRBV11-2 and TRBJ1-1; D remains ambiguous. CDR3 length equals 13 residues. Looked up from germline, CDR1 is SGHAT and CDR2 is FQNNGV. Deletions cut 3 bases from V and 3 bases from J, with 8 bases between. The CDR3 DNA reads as TGTGCCAGCAGCTTCGGGGAGGACACTGAAGCTTTCTTT. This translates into CASSFGEDTEAFF. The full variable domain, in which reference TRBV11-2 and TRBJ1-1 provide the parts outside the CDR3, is EAGVAQSPRYKIIEKRQSVAFWCNPISGHATLYWYQQILGQGPKLLIQFQNNGVVDDSQLPKDRFSAERLKGVDSTLKIQPAKLEDSAVYLCASSFGEDTEAFFGQGTRLTVV.

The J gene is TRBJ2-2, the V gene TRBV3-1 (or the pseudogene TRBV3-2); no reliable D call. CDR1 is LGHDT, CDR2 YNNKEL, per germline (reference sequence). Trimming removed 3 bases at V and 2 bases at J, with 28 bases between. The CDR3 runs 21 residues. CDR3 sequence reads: CASSHYLSEALILPNTGELFF. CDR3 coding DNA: TGTGCCAGCAGCCACTACCTAAGTGAGGCCCTCATTCTACCAAACACCGGGGAGCTGTTTTTT.

This chain's CDR3 is CASSRPGGNEQFF. In DNA, the CDR3 is TGTGCCAGCAGTCGCCCGGGGGGCAATGAGCAGTTCTTC. The chain uses TRBV12-3 or TRBV12-4 and TRBJ2-1; 7 bases line up with TRBD2. The CDR3 runs 13 residues. J lost 6 bases, V lost 5 bases, and 4 bases had no gene match.

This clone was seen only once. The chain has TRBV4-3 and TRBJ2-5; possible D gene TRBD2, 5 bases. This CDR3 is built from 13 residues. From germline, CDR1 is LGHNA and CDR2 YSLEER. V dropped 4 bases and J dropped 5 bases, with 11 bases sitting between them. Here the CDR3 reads CASSRTQRETQYF. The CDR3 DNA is TGCGCCAGCAGCCGAACCCAGCGGGAGACCCAGTACTTC.

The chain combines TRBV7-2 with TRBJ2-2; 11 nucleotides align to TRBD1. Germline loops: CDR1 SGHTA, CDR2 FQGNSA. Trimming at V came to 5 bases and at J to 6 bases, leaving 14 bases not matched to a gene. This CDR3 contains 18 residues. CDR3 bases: TGTGCCAGCAGCCGTCAATTAGCGGGACAGGGGGGCGCCGGGGAGCTGTTTTTT. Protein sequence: CASSRQLAGQGGAGELFF.

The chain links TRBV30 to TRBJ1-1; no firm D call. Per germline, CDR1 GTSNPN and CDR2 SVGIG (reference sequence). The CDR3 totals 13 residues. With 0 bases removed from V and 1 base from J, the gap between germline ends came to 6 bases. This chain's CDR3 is CAWSVLGNTEAFF. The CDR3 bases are TGTGCCTGGAGTGTACTCGGGAACACTGAAGCTTTCTTT.

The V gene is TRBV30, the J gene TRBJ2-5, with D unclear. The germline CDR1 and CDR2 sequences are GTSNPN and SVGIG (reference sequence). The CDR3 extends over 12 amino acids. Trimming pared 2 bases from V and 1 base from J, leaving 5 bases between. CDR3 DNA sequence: TGTGCCTGGAGTTTCTTCCAAGAGACCCAGTACTTC. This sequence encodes CAWSFFQETQYF.

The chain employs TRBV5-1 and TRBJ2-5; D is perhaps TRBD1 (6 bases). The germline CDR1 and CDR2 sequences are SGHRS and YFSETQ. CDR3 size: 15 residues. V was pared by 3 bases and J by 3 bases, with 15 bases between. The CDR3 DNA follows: TGCGCCAGCAGCTCCACCGGGACAACTGAAGAGACCCAGTACTTC. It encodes CASSSTGTTEETQYF. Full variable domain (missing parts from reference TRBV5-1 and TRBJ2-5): KAGVTQTPRYLIKTRGQQVTLSCSPISGHRSVSWYQQTPGQGLQFLFEYFSETQRNKGNFPGRFSGRQFSNSRSEMNVSTLELGDSALYLCASSSTGTTEETQYFGPGTRLLVL.

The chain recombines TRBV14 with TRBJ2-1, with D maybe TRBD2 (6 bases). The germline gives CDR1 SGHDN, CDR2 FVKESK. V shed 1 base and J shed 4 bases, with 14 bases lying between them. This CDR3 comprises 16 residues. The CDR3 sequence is CASSQGVTSRYNEQFF. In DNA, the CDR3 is TGTGCCAGCAGCCAAGGAGTGACTAGTAGGTACAATGAGCAGTTCTTC.